A selection of T cell receptor beta chains follows, all from one sample in a study of graft-versus-host responses after intestinal transplantation. Data came from immunoSEQ multiplex PCR; TCRdb stores just in-frame clones and leaves some out. This table has about 11,000 clones, under 40% appearing once. This specimen consisted of alloreactive CD4+ T cells from a mixed lymphocyte reaction culture, obtained before transplantation. All receptors derive from a human patient who was an organ donor for intestinal transplantation. The CDR3 runs from the conserved cysteine through the conserved F or W. A D gene is named only where the DNA matches it firmly.

length,D,V,CDR3
16,-,TRBV7-2,CASSLGIRGADSPLHF
14,-,TRBV6-5,CASSFGQVTNIQYF
16,-,TRBV5-3,CARSLGRVSSGNTIYF
13,-,TRBV7-9,CASSPGMNTEAFF
14,TRBD1,TRBV19,CASSQGAIVLEAFF
12,-,TRBV7-9,CASSLDSRGYTF
16,TRBD1,TRBV7-9,CASSSTGQTRPGELFF
13,-,TRBV6-6,CASRRESGNTIYF
15,TRBD1,TRBV28,CASSTQGTGAYEQYF
15,-,TRBV5-1,CASSWRGRGLDTQYF
13,-,TRBV7-2,CASSLVAGIEQYF
13,-,TRBV7-2,CASSLKGVGGYTF
14,-,TRBV29-1,CSVELRGKSTEAFF
15,-,TRBV2,CASSGRLEAIDAQYF
17,-,TRBV7-2,CASSLAWRGLLRETQYF
19,-,TRBV9,CASSAGVAGAGWGYNEQFF
14,-,TRBV30,CAWSVSGGSYEQYF
17,TRBD1,TRBV19,CASSTLGQGGSNQPQHF
14,-,TRBV5-1,CASSLAPGEETQYF
17,-,TRBV6-1,CASSEALKGRVGYGYTF
16,TRBD2,TRBV19,CASKHRGGYLGDTQYF
13,-,TRBV30,CAWSRQVQETQYF
14,-,TRBV21-1,CASSSLAGRDEQYF
14,-,TRBV4-3,CASSQVAGVHEQFF
13,-,TRBV28,CASSFQGSYGYTF
15,TRBD1,TRBV19,CASSKNTGATGELFF
16,-,TRBV18,CASSRRRGEGLSPLHF
15,TRBD2,TRBV6-1,CASSLTSGGGNEQFF
17,TRBD2,TRBV5-6,CASSRGIAGGSTDTQYF
13,-,TRBV7-9,CASSLVGGETQYF
12,-,TRBV18,CASSPQRVAQYF
15,-,TRBV5-1,CASSPLGRGNTEAFF
14,-,TRBV27,CASSFAGRYYGYTF
18,-,TRBV5-6,CASSFRRWGEVRGTEAFF
15,TRBD1,TRBV19,CASSPSTGAGYGYTF
15,-,TRBV11-3,CASSLVAGHPDTQYF
14,-,TRBV6-5,CASSYRLVAGLQYF
15,TRBD1,TRBV5-4,CASSGGQGVSYGYTF
13,-,TRBV28,CASSTSTNQPQHF
16,-,TRBV5-1,CASSFTTNRDGNEQFF
15,-,TRBV5-4,CASSPIDRLDYGYTF
16,TRBD2,TRBV27,CASSFLAGENTGELFF
15,-,TRBV19,CASNRRGGPTDTQYF
13,TRBD1,TRBV7-8,CASSPNRGREQYF
14,-,TRBV7-3,CASSPGTSGNTIYF
14,-,TRBV7-3,CASSLNGGYNEQFF
14,-,TRBV6-1,CASRKTSRADTQYF
15,TRBD2,TRBV30,CAWSVLAGGGWSQYF
13,TRBD2,TRBV27,CASRGGVTDTQYF
15,TRBD2,TRBV5-4,CASSASGGGSYEQYF
17,TRBD1,TRBV18,CASSSARDRGLTGELFF
17,-,TRBV27,CASQESFAGPSTDTQYF
14,TRBD1,TRBV7-9,CASNDPGQGGEQFF
14,TRBD1,TRBV18,CASSPATGGEKLFF